Included here is one T cell receptor (beta chain) sequence, with context. The antigen is unknown. The sample originates from a study of T cells expressing NK-cell markers. Overall study: Sequencing of TCR beta repertoires drew on sorted CD3+CD56+NKG2C+, CD3+CD56+NKG2C- and CD3+CD56-NKG2C+ T cells. Study conclusions and caveats: Dominant NKG2C+ clonotype frequencies of roughly 1.0-8% of CD8+ T cells were measured in about 6 donors. A few donors' CD3+CD56-NKG2C+ cells were dominated by the same clonotypes.

CDR3 length equals 13 residues. Researchers built TCR beta cDNA using 5'RACE template switching with UMIs. Reanalyzing the 5' RACE reads, TCRdb keeps one entry per CDR3 protein, without DNA. Seen in this sample are 120,000 to 150,000 distinct CDR3 sequences; the ten most common clones hold 10% to 15%. The sequenced sample consisted of blood T cells: a sorted CD56 or NKG2C T cell subset, CD4+ or CD8+ T cells, or bulk PBMC T cells (not recorded which). The chain combines TRBV12-3 or TRBV12-4 with TRBJ2-3; TCRdb gives TRBD1 as the D gene, but with no DNA this cannot be confirmed. The clonotype was recovered from a man aged 18-30 years in good health. CDR3 region: CASRTGGTDTQYF.